This TCR beta chain originates from a study of T-cell memory formation after mild COVID-19. Overall study: TCR clusters largely stayed donor specific. Study observations and caveats: CD4/CD8 balance characterized clones contracting day 15 to 85, and CD4+ skew characterized later expanders. Pre-infection memory contained some responding clones, which suggested that cross-reactive memory had joined.

One entry per CDR3 protein results from TCRdb running MiXCR on the 5' RACE reads. This table has under 450,000 distinct CDR3 sequences, about a quarter appearing once. Concerning this clonotype itself: Its antigen is as yet unknown.

This CDR3 contains 13 residues. V lost 6 bases and J 6 bases, leaving 14 bases between the germline ends. This rearrangement joins TRBV12-3 or TRBV12-4 to TRBJ1-1; D is undetermined. This receptor was identified in an adult woman who had mild COVID-19 (a few samples of this study predate the infection). Cell type and time point are not known. Input material: PBMCs or a T cell subset sorted from them (not recorded which). The CDR3, as DNA: TGTGCCAGCAGCTATACGACGGGCCCTGAAGCTTTCTTT. It specifies CASSYTTGPEAFF.